A selection of T cell receptor beta chains follows, all from one sample in a study of T cells expressing NK-cell markers. TCRdb reprocessed the 5' RACE reads; each CDR3 protein has one entry and no DNA is given. This table lists about 260,000 distinct CDR3 sequences. The sequencing sample was made of blood T cells: a sorted CD56 or NKG2C T cell subset, CD4+ or CD8+ T cells, or bulk PBMC T cells (not recorded which). These receptors were obtained from a man younger than 35 in good health. Each CDR3 is given with its conserved first and last residue.

J | V | CDR3
TRBJ2-5 | TRBV5-1 | CASSAQTGIQETQYF
TRBJ2-1 | TRBV12-3/TRBV12-4 | CASSAWTGAQFF
TRBJ2-6 | TRBV4-2 | CASSLSPNSGANVLTF
TRBJ2-6 | TRBV5-1 | CASSYRDRGTVLTF
TRBJ1-2 | TRBV12-3/TRBV12-4 | CASSLAPLGVDGYTF
TRBJ1-1 | TRBV18 | CASSRDRVLNTEAFF
TRBJ2-3 | TRBV29-1 | CSVDKREITDTQYF
TRBJ2-5 | TRBV11-3 | CASSTWARGGETQYF
TRBJ2-6 | TRBV11-2 | CASSFRQGEANVLTF
TRBJ2-7 | TRBV11-1 | CASSFRTPSYEQYF
TRBJ2-1 | TRBV10-1 | CASSEAGVGSYNEQFF
TRBJ1-4 | TRBV5-1 | CASSLRGSFDEKLFF
TRBJ2-3 | TRBV4-2 | CASGPGLVVTDTQYF
TRBJ2-5 | TRBV4-3 | CASSQVAGGYQETQYF
TRBJ2-5 | TRBV28 | CASRGPSGRETQYF
TRBJ2-1 | TRBV29-1 | CSVLAGFGAGEQFF
TRBJ1-2 | TRBV5-1 | CASSPRARAYGYTF
TRBJ2-3 | TRBV10-3 | CAISSGRGTDTQYF
TRBJ2-3 | TRBV5-1 | CASSLGGGRTDTQYF
TRBJ2-1 | TRBV15 | CATSREIIAGNEQFF
TRBJ2-1 | TRBV12-3/TRBV12-4 | CASSQDSYNEQFF
TRBJ2-3 | TRBV20-1 | CTMNRDGSDTQYF
TRBJ1-6 | TRBV7-6 | CASSLGQGDSPLHF
TRBJ2-1 | TRBV24-1 | CATSDPYGVDYNEQFF
TRBJ2-1 | TRBV3-1 | CASSRTEGWNEQFF
TRBJ2-4 | TRBV20-1 | CSALTGGFSIQYF
TRBJ2-6 | TRBV7-2 | CASSLATGASGANVLTF
TRBJ2-1 | TRBV20-1 | CSAKGAGVDEQFF
TRBJ2-1 | TRBV19 | CASSSLLTSGSNEQFF
TRBJ2-7 | TRBV15 | CATSRDGIRVGEQFF
TRBJ2-2 | TRBV7-9 | CASSWGLAGGKLFF
TRBJ2-3 | TRBV7-9 | CASSLEGLRAGTQYF
TRBJ2-1 | TRBV7-9 | CASSQTSGRFYNEQFF
TRBJ2-2 | TRBV7-8 | CASSARLYGSGELFF
TRBJ2-1 | TRBV5-1 | CASSLVASGPSYNEQFF
TRBJ2-1 | TRBV20-1 | CSASGGRTSGRNEQFF